The entry that follows covers one TCR beta chain sequence. A few counts support this clonotype. It has no known antigen specificity. Within one base of it there is no much larger clone, and no base qualities were kept. The data were taken from a study of T-cell memory formation after mild COVID-19 (dated by TCRdb to 2020 to 2022). About the investigation overall: TCR sequence clusters from the two donors were largely donor specific. The cohort was made up of two young adult volunteers, one female and one male, who were previously healthy. Longitudinal TCRalpha and TCRbeta repertoire sequencing tracked T-cell clones expanding and contracting after mild COVID-19 in a couple of donors.

Ficoll-Paque density gradient centrifugation was the method used to isolate PBMCs. The investigation overall reported the following: Only a couple of mild cases were covered in the study, and larger cohorts including severe cases with pre-infection samples were considered necessary. Contracting CD4+ clones were found mainly in CM and EM memory subsets, while CD8+ clones were enriched in EMRA. The second-wave clones that peaked on day 37 were not confirmed to be SARS-CoV-2 specific. Some responding clones were detected in pre-infection memory, suggesting pre-existing cross-reactive memory T cells joined the SARS-CoV-2 response. Clones contracting from day 15 to 85 had balanced CD4/CD8 phenotypes, while a second wave expanding from day 15 to 37 was biased towards CD4+.

From a lookup of the germline V gene (reference sequence), CDR1 and CDR2 are SGHNT and YYREEE. The CDR3 covers 14 residues, taking in both the cysteine and the phenylalanine. Just CDR3 DNA is preserved here, 42 bases in frame from base 1. V lost 5 bases and J lost 6 bases, and the count of bases not matched to a germline gene is 7. Instrument on record: Illumina NovaSeq 6000. cDNA libraries for TCRalpha and TCRbeta were prepared by 5'RACE using constant-segment primers, with sample barcodes and unique molecular identifiers added. RNA was extracted from every sample with Trizol reagent. Amplification of the libraries took two PCR steps, and the second step added a second sample barcode plus Illumina TruSeq adapters. Sequencing of libraries was performed on an Illumina NovaSeq with 2 x 150 bp paired-end reads. The paper's data handling went like this. The reads were demultiplexed and collapsed into UMI-guided consensus sequences using migec v1.2.7. Using mixcr v2.1.11, the UMI consensuses were aligned to TRA and TRB V and J templates and assembled into clonotypes. A clonotype was counted as expanded or contracted only if both edgeR and NoisET called the change significant, with noise models trained on biological replicates. For edgeR calls, the thresholds were a false discovery rate-adjusted p below 0.01 and a log2 fold-change of 1. As an exploratory analysis of dynamics, max-normalized trajectories of the 1000 most abundant clonotypes were examined by PCA with hierarchical clustering. The CD4 or CD8 phenotype of responding clones was assigned using the separately sequenced CD4+ and CD8+ repertoires. TCRdb ran its own pipeline on the public reads, namely fastp trimming at Q25 and MiXCR clone calling, and kept in-frame beta chains. Each CDR3 protein appears once, grouped with its most common genes and DNA. TCRdb assigned the V and J calls; the authors' analysis was not used. This sample holds 500,000 to 600,000 distinct CDR3 sequences; about a sixth were observed only once. Together, the top ten hold about 12% of the sample.

Material: PBMCs or a T cell subset sorted from them (not recorded which). The TCR was taken from an adult woman who had mild COVID-19 (a few samples of this study predate the infection). The sample titles of this study are shuffled in the database, so cell type and time point are left out; the donor was told from shared clones. This receptor chain uses TRBV5-4 and TRBJ2-3, with TRBD2 identical over 9 junction bases. The CDR3 region: CASRRGGAEDTQYF. The sequenced DNA: TGTGCCAGCAGGCGGGGGGGGGCTGAGGATACGCAGTATTTT.